The 12 T cell receptor beta chains presented below share a single source sample, sequenced in a study of spatial heterogeneity in lung cancer. MiXCR was run by TCRdb on the 5' RACE reads, yielding one entry per CDR3 protein. The sample consists of over 50,000 distinct CDR3 sequences, roughly 6.4% of them appearing once. Indicated time point: sample taken at primary tumor resection. The input for sequencing was PBMCs, taken at surgery. The receptors here all came from a female donor with early-stage non-small cell lung cancer.

There are many counts of this clonotype. This sequence joins TRBV2 and TRBJ2-7; the D gene is possibly TRBD1 (5 bases). The CDR3 has 16 residues. Germline CDR1 reads SNHLY; CDR2 reads FYNNEI. The V gene lost 4 bases and the J gene lost 1 base, with 17 bases spanning the gap. This CDR3 is CASSGTGVHQSYEQYF. The CDR3 DNA reads as TGTGCCAGCAGTGGTACAGGCGTCCACCAATCCTACGAGCAGTACTTC.

This clonotype occurred many times. The chain recombines TRBV15 with TRBJ1-4, with D tentatively TRBD1 (5 bases). V shed 6 bases and J shed 2 bases, with 13 bases lying between them. This CDR3 has 15 amino acids. CDR1 LNHNV and CDR2 YYDKDF come from the germline V gene (reference sequence). The CDR3 region has the DNA TGTGCCACCAGTCGGACACGGAGGACTAATGAAAAACTGTTTTTT. This translates into CATSRTRRTNEKLFF.

This chain links TRBV7-8 with TRBJ1-5; the D is unclear. Germline V gene lookup returns CDR1 SGHVS and CDR2 FQNEAQ. V shed 5 bases and J shed 3 bases, with 14 bases lying between them. CDR3 length: 15 residues. For the CDR3, the DNA is TGTGCCAGCAGCCCGAACCGGGCCTCCAATCAGCCCCAGCATTTT. Translating it yields CASSPNRASNQPQHF.

This chain uses TRBV5-1 with TRBJ2-3; 11 bases match TRBD2. With V trimmed by 7 bases and J by 1 base, 8 bases remained unmatched. Germline CDR1 reads SGHRS; CDR2 reads YFSETQ. The CDR3 is 16 residues long. The CDR3 sequence: CASSPGLAARTDTQYF. The CDR3 DNA follows: TGCGCCAGCTCACCGGGACTAGCGGCACGCACAGATACGCAGTATTTT.

The chain has TRBV9 and TRBJ2-1, with 7 bases matching TRBD2. The junction had 7 bases not matched to a gene; V was cut back by 3 bases and J by 4 bases. Germline CDR1 SGDLS, CDR2 YYNGEE. This CDR3 contains 15 residues. The CDR3 region has the DNA TGTGCCAGCAGCGCCGGAGGCGGGAGTTACAATGAGCAGTTCTTC. Translation: CASSAGGGSYNEQFF.

The sample holds many counts of this clonotype. J is TRBJ1-4 and V is TRBV7-9; D ambiguous. The CDR3 is 15 amino acids. The V gene lost 5 bases and the J gene lost 7 bases, with 17 bases spanning the gap. Germline values: CDR1 SEHNR, CDR2 FQNEAQ (reference sequence). CDR3 nucleotides: TGTGCCAGCAGCCCCCCGGGTTCGGATAGTGAAAAACTGTTTTTT. It yields the protein CASSPPGSDSEKLFF.

This rearrangement joins TRBV5-1 to TRBJ1-5; perhaps TRBD1 as D (6 bases). The germline CDR1 and CDR2 sequences are SGHRS and YFSETQ. Trimming pared 4 bases from V and 1 base from J, leaving 12 bases between. The CDR3 contains 15 residues. DNA for the CDR3: TGCGCCAGCAGCCCTGGGGGCCTCAGCAATCAGCCCCAGCATTTT. This translates into CASSPGGLSNQPQHF.

This clonotype came up many times. J is TRBJ2-7 and V is TRBV2, with D unresolved. V was cut by 4 bases and J by 1 base, with 8 bases left in between. The CDR3 spans 13 residues. Germline V gene lookup returns CDR1 SNHLY and CDR2 FYNNEI. The CDR3 DNA reads as TGTGCCAGCAGTGTTCTTAAATCCTACGAGCAGTACTTC. It translates to CASSVLKSYEQYF.

There are a few counts of this clonotype. The chain links TRBV2 to TRBJ2-2; the D is unclear. Trimming left V 6 bases short and J 5 bases short, with 10 bases between. This CDR3 spans 13 amino acids. Germline CDR1 and CDR2: SNHLY and FYNNEI. CDR3 coding DNA: TGTGCCAGCAGACTCGACTTAACCGGGGAGCTGTTTTTT. Encoded protein: CASRLDLTGELFF.

This clonotype showed up many times. The chain joins TRBV6-5 to TRBJ2-7; TRBD2 matches at 14 bases. Germline CDR1 reads MNHEY; CDR2 reads SVGAGI. This CDR3 contains 16 residues. The V and J ends lost 0 bases and 4 bases, in that order; junction bases with no gene match: 2. The CDR3 DNA reads as TGTGCCAGCAGTTACTCGGGACTAGCGGGGGCATACGAGCAGTACTTC. This sequence encodes CASSYSGLAGAYEQYF.

This clonotype appeared many times. The chain carries TRBV29-1 and TRBJ1-1, with D perhaps TRBD1 (6 bases). CDR3 size: 14 residues. V was pared by 6 bases and J by 0 bases, with 14 bases between. Germline-derived CDR1 and CDR2 are SQVTM and ANQGSEA. The CDR3 nucleotides are TGCAGCGTACTAAGAGGGGGGATGAACACTGAAGCTTTCTTT. Protein: CSVLRGGMNTEAFF.

The chain joins TRBV12-3 or TRBV12-4 to TRBJ2-1; 10 bases line up with TRBD2. The trim removed 6 bases at V and 6 bases at J, leaving 8 bases unmatched. The CDR3 covers 15 residues. CDR3 coding DNA: TGTGCCAGCAGAGAAGCGGGGGGGAGAGTCAATGAGCAGTTCTTC. Translating it yields CASREAGGRVNEQFF.